This record looks at one TCR beta chain sequence and its context. This sample is part of a study of blood T cell repertoires in COVID-19. Overall study: Samples taken during acute and convalescent COVID-19 were collected in the United States, Italy and Spain. The analysed material was cDNA or gDNA that came from T cells, B-cell-depleted T cells, or PBMCs.

TCRdb keeps only in-frame clones here, not all; method: immunoSEQ multiplex PCR. The table includes some 200,000 clones, roughly 90% detected once. Trimming removed 9 bases from V and 7 bases from J; junction bases left unmatched: 12. The CDR3 loop spans 14 amino acids. Per the germline V gene, CDR1 is LNHDA and CDR2 is SQIVND (reference sequence). Seattle researchers signed up patients amid active infection and tracked them longitudinally. The chain carries TRBV19 and TRBJ1-5; 7 bases are shared with TRBD1. What was sequenced was peripheral blood. This TCR came from a man aged 45 to 65 with COVID-19, enrolled during active disease. CDR3 in amino acids: CASAGAGGIQPQHF. DNA of the CDR3: TGTGCCAGCGCTGGGGCAGGGGGGATCCAGCCCCAGCATTTT.